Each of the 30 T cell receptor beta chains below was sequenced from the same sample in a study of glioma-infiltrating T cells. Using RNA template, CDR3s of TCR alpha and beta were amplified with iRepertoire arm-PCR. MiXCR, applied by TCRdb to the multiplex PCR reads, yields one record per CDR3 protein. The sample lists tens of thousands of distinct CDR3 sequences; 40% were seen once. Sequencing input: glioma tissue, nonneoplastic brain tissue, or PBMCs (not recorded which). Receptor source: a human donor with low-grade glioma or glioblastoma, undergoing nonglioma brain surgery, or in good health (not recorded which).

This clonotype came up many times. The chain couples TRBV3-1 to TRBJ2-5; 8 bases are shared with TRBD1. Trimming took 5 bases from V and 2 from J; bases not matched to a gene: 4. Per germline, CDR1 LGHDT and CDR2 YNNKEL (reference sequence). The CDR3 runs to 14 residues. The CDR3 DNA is TGTGCCAGCAGCGAAGGACAGGGACAAGAGACCCAGTACTTC. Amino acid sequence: CASSEGQGQETQYF.

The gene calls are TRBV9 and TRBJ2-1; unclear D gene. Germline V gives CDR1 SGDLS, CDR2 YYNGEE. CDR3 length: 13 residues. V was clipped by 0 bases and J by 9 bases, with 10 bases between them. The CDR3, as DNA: TGTGCCAGCAGCGTAGAAGTCACCACTGAGCAGTTCTTC. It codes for CASSVEVTTEQFF.

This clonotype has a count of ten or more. CDR3 DNA: TGTGCCAGCAGTGAGGACGTCGGGGAGACCCAGTACTTC. It encodes CASSEDVGETQYF. J is TRBJ2-5 and V is TRBV25-1, with D unclear. Germline-derived CDR1 and CDR2 are MGHDK and SYGVNS. This CDR3 comprises 13 residues. The V and J ends lost 3 bases and 5 bases respectively, with 10 bases between them.

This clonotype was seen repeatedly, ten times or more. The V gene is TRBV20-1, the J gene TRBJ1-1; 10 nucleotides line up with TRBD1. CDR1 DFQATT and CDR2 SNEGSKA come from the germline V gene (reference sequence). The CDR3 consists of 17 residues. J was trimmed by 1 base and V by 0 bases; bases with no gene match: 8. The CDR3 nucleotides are TGCAGTGCTAGAGATCCGGAGACAGGGGGCCCGAACACTGAAGCTTTCTTT. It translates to CSARDPETGGPNTEAFF.

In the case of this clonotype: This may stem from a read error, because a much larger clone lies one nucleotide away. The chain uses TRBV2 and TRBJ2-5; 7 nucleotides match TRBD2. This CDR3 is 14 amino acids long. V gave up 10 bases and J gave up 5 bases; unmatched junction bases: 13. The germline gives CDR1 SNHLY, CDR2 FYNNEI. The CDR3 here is CANTLERGSETQYF. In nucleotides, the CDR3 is TGTGCCAACACTTTAGAGCGGGGCTCCGAGACCCAGTACTTC.

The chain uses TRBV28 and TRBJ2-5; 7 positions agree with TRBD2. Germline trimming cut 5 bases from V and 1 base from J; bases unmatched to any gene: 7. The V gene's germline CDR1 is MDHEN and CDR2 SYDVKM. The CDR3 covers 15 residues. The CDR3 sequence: CASSPRTSAQETQYF. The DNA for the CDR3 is TGTGCCAGCAGTCCAAGAACTAGCGCCCAAGAGACCCAGTACTTC.

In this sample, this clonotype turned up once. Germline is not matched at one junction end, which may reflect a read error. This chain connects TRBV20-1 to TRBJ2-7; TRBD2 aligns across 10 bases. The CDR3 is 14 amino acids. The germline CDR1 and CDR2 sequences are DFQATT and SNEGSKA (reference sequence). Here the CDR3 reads CCALASGGVCEQYF. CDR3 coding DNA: TGCTGTGCTTTAGCTAGCGGGGGCGTCTGCGAGCAGTACTTC.

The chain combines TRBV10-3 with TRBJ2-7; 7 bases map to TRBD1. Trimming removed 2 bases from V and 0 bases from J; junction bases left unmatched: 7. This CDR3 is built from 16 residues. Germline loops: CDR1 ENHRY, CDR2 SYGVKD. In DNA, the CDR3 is TGTGCCATCAGTGAGAGAATGACAGGGAGCTCCTACGAGCAGTACTTC. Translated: CAISERMTGSSYEQYF.

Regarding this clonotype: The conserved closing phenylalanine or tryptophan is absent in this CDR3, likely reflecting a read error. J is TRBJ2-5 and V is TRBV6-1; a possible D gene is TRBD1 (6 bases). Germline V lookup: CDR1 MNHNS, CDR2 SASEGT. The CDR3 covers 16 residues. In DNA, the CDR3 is TGCGCCAGCAGTGAGTACACAGGGTCCTTAGGAGAGACCCAGTACTTA. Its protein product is CASSEYTGSLGETQYL.

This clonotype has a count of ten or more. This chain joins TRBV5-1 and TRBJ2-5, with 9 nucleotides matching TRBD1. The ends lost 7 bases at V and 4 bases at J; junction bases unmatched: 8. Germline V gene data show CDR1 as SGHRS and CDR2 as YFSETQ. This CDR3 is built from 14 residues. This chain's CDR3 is CASYPGQGPETQYF. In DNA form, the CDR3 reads TGCGCCAGCTACCCGGGACAGGGACCAGAGACCCAGTACTTC.

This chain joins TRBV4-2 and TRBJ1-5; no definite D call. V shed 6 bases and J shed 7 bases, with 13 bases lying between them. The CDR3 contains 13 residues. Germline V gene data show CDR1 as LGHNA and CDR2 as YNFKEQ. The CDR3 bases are TGTGCCAGCAGAGAAAGCCCGGTCCAGCCCCAGCATTTT. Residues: CASRESPVQPQHF.

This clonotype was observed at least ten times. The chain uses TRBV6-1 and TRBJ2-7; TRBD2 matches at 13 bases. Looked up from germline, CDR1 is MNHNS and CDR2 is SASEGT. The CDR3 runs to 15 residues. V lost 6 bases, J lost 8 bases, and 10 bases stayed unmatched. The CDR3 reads CASRGLAGAPRQQYF. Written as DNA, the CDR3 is TGTGCCAGCAGAGGACTAGCGGGGGCCCCCCGGCAGCAGTACTTC.

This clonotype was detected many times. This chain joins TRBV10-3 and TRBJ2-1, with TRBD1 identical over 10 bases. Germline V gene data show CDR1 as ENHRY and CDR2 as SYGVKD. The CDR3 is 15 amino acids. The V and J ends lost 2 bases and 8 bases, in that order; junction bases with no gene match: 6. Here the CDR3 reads CAISEPGQGEYEQFF. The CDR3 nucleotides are TGTGCCATCAGTGAGCCCGGACAGGGGGAGTATGAGCAGTTCTTC.

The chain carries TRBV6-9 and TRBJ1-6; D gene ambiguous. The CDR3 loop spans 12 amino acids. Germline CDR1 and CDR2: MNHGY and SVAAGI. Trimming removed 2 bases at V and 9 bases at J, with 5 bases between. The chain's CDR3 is CASSYRGSPLHF. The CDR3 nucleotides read TGTGCCAGCAGTTATCGAGGTTCACCCCTCCACTTT.

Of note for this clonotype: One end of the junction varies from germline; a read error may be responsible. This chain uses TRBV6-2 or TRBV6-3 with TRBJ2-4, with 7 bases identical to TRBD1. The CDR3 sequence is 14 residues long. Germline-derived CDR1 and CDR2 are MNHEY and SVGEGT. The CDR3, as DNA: TGTGCCAGCAGCTCGACAGGGTACGAAAACATTCGGTACTTC. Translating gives CASSSTGYENIRYF.

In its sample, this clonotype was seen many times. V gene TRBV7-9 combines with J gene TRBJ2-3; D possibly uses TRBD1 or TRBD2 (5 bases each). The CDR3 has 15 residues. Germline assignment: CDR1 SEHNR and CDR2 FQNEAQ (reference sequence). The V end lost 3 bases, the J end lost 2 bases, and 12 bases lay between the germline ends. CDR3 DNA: TGTGCCAGCAGCTTCGGGACCCAGGACACAGATACGCAGTATTTT. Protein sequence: CASSFGTQDTDTQYF.

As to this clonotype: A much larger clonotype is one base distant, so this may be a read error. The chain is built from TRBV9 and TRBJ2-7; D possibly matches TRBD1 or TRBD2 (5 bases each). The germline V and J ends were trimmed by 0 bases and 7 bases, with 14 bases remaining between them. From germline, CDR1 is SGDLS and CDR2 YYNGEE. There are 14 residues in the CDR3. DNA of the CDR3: TGTGCCAGCAGCGTAGATGAGGGGTCGAGAGAGCAGTACTTC. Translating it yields CASSVDEGSREQYF. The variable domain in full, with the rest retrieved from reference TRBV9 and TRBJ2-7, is DSGVTQTPKHLITATGQRVTLRCSPRSGDLSVYWYQQSLDQGLQFLIQYYNGEERAKGNILERFSAQQFPDLHSELNLSSLELGDSALYFCASSVDEGSREQYFGPGTRLTVT.

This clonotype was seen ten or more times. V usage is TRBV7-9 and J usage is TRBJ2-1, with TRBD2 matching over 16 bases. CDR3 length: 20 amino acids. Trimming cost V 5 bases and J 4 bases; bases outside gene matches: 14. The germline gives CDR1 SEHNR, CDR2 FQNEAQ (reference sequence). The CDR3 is CASSQGSGLAGGPGYNEQFF. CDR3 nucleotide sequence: TGTGCCAGCAGCCAAGGATCGGGACTAGCGGGAGGGCCAGGTTACAATGAGCAGTTCTTC.

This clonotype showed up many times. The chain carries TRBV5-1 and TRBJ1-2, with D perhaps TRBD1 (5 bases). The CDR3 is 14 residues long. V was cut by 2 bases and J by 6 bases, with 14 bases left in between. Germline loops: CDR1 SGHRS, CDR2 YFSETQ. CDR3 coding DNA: TGCGCCAGCAGCTTCGGGACGAAGCAAGATGGCTACACCTTC. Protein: CASSFGTKQDGYTF.

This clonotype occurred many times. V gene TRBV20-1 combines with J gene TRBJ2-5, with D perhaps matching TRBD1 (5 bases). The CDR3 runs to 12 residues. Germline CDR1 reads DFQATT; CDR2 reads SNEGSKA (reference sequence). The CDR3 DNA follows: TGCAGCGCTGGAAGGGGTCTAGAGACCCAGTACTTC. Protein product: CSAGRGLETQYF.

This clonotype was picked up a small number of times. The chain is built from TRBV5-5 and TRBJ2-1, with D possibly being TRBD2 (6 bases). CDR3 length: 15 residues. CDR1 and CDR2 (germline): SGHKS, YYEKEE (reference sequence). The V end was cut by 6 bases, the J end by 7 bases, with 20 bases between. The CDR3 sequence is CASNTGTFFRNEQFF. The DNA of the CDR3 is TGTGCCAGCAACACCGGGACTTTCTTCCGGAATGAGCAGTTCTTC.

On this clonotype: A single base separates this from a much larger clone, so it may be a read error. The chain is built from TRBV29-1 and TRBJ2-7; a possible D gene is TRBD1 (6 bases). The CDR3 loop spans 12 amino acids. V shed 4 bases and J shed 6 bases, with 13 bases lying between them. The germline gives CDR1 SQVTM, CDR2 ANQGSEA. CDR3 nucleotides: TGCAGCGTTGTTAGGGGGACCTGCGAGCAGTACTTC. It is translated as CSVVRGTCEQYF.

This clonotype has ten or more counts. This CDR3 reads CASRARRGREDEQYF. Written as DNA, the CDR3 is TGTGCCAGCAGGGCCCGGCGAGGTAGGGAAGACGAGCAGTACTTC. The chain couples TRBV6-1 to TRBJ2-7, with D unresolved. CDR3 length: 15 amino acids. Germline loops: CDR1 MNHNS, CDR2 SASEGT. V lost 6 bases to trimming and J lost 5 bases, with 20 bases between them.

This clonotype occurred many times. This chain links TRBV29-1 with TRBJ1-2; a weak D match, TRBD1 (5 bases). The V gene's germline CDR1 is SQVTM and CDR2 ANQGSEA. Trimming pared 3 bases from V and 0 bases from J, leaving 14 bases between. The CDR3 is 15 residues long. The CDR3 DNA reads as TGCAGCGTTGAGTCTTGGGCAGGGACTAACTATGGCTACACCTTC. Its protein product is CSVESWAGTNYGYTF.

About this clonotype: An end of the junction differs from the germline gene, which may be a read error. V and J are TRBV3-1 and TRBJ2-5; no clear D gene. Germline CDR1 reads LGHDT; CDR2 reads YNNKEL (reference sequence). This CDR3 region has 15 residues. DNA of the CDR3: TGTACCAGCAGCATAATCAGTGGGTCCAGGGAGACCCAGTACTTC. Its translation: CTSSIISGSRETQYF.

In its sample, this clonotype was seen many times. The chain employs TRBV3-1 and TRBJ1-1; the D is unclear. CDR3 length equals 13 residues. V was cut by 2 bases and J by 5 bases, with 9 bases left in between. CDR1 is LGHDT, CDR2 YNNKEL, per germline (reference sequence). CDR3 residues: CASSQIRGTEAFF. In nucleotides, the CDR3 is TGTGCCAGCAGCCAAATCCGAGGGACTGAAGCTTTCTTT.

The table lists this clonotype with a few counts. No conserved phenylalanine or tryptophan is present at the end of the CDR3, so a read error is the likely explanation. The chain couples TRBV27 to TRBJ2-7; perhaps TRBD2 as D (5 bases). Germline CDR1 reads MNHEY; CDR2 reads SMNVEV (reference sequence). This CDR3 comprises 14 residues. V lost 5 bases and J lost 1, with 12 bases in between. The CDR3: CASSLPGESYEQYL. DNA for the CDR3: TGTGCCAGCAGTCTCCCCGGGGAGTCCTACGAGCAGTACCTC.

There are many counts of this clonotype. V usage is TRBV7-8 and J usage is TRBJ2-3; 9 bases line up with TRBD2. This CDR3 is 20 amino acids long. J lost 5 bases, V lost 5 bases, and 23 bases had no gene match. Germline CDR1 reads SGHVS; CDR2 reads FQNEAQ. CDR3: CASSPRQKTSGRTSGDTQYF. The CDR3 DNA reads TGTGCCAGCAGCCCTAGACAGAAGACTAGCGGCCGGACCTCTGGAGATACGCAGTATTTT.

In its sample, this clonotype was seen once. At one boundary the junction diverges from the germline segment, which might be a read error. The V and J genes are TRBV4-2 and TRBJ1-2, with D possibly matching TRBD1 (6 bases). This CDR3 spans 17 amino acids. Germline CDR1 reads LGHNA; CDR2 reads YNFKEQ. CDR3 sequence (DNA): TGTGCTAGCAGCCAAGCCCCGACAGGTGATTTTCCCTATTGCTACACCTTC. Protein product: CASSQAPTGDFPYCYTF.

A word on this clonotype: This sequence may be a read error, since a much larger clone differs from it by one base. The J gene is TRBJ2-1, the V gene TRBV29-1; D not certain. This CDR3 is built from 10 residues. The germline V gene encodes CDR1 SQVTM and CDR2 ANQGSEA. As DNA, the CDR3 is TGCAGCGTTCGGAACAATGAGCAGTCCTTC. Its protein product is CSVRNNEQSF.